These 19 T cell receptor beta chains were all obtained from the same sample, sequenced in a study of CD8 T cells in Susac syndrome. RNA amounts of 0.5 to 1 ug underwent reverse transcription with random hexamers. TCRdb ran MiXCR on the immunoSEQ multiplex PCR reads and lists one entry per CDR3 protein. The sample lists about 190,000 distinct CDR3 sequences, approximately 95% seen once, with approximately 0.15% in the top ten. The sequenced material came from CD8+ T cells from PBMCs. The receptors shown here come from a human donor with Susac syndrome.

The CDR3 DNA follows: TGTGCCAGCAGCTTAGAGGGCAGGGGGCTTGATACGCAGTATTTT. It specifies CASSLEGRGLDTQYF. The chain joins TRBV7-2 to TRBJ2-3; 8 bases agree with TRBD1. V gave up 1 base and J gave up 6 bases; unmatched junction bases: 6. CDR3 length: 15 amino acids. CDR1 is SGHTA and CDR2 is FQGNSA in the germline V gene.

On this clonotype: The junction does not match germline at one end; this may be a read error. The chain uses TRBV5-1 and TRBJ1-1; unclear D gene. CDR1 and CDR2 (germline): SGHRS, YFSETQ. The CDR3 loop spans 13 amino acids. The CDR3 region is CASSLEVNTEAFF. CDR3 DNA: TGTGCCAGCAGCTTAGAGGTGAACACTGAAGCTTTCTTT.

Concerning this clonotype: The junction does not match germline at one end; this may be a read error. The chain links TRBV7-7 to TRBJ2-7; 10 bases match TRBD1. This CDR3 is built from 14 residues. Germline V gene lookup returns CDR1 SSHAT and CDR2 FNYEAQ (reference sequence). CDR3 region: CASSPGQGFYEQYF. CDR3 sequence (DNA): TGTGCTAGCAGCCCGGGACAGGGGTTCTACGAGCAGTACTTC.

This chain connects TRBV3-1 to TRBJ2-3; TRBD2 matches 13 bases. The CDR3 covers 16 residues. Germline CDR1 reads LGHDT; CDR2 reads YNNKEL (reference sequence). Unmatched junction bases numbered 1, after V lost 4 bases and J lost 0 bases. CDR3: CASSPTSGRSTDTQYF. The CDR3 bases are TGTGCCAGCAGCCCGACTAGCGGGAGGAGCACAGATACGCAGTATTTT.

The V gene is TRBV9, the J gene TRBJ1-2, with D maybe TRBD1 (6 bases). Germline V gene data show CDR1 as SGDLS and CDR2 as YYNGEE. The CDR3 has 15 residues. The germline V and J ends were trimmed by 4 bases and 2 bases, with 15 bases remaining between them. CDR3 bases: TGTGCCAGCAGCTACAGAGAACAGGGCAACTATGGCTACACCTTC. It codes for CASSYREQGNYGYTF.

CDR3 DNA: TGCGCCAGCAGTCGGAGCAGGACAGGGAAATCGGAGACCCAGTACTTC. Its translation: CASSRSRTGKSETQYF. This chain uses TRBV5-1 with TRBJ2-5; TRBD1 matches at 8 bases. J was trimmed by 5 bases and V by 5 bases; bases with no gene match: 14. Germline loops: CDR1 SGHRS, CDR2 YFSETQ. This CDR3 has 16 residues.

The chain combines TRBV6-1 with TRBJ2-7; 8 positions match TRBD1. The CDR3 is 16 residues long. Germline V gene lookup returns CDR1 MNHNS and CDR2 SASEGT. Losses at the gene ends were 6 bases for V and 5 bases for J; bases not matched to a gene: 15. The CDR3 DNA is TGTGCCAGCAGCCCCAATACTGGACAGGGTAGGAACGAGCAGTACTTC. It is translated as CASSPNTGQGRNEQYF.

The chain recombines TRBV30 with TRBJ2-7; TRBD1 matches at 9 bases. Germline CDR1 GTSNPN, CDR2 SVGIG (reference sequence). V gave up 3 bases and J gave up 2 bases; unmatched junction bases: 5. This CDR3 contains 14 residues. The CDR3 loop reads CAWSAGTGTYEQYF. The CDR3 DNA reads TGTGCCTGGAGCGCCGGGACAGGGACCTACGAGCAGTACTTC. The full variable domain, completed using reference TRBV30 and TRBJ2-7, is SQTIHQWPATLVQPVGSPLSLECTVEGTSNPNLYWYRQAAGRGLQLLFYSVGIGQISSEVPQNLSASRPQDRQFILSSKKLLLSDSGFYLCAWSAGTGTYEQYFGPGTRLTVT.

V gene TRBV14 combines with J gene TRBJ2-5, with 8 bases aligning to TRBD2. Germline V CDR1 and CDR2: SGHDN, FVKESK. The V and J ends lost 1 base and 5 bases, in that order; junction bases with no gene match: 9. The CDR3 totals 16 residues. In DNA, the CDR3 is TGTGCCAGCAGCCAAGGACTAGCGTTCTTTTCGGAGACCCAGTACTTC. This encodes CASSQGLAFFSETQYF.

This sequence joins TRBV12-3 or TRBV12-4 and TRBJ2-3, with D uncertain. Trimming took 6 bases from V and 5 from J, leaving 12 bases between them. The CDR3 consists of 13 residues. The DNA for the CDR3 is TGTGCCAGCAGCTTGATTGTGGGAGATACGCAGTATTTT. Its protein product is CASSLIVGDTQYF.

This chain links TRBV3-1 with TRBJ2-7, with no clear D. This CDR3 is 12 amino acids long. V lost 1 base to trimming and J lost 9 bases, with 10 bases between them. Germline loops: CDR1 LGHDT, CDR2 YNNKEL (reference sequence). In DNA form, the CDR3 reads TGTGCCAGCAGCCAAGCGGGCACCGGGCAGTACTTC. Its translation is CASSQAGTGQYF.

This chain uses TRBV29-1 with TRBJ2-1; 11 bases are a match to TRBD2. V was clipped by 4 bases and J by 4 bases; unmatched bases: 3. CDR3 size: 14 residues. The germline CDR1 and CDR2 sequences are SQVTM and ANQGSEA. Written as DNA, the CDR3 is TGCAGCGTTGGACTAGCGGGGAGGTACAATGAGCAGTTCTTC. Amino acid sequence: CSVGLAGRYNEQFF.

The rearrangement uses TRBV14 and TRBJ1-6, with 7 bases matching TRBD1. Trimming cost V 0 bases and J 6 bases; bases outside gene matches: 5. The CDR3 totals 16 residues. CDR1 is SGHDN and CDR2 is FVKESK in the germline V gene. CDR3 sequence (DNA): TGTGCCAGCAGCCAAGAGGGGACAGACGGTAATTCACCCCTCCACTTT. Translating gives CASSQEGTDGNSPLHF.

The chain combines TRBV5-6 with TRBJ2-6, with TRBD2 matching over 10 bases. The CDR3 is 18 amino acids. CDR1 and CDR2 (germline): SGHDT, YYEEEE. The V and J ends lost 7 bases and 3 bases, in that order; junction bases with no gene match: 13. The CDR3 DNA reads TGTGCCAGCCAGAGTGGGCGACTAGCGGGCCGTGGGGCCAACGTCCTGACTTTC. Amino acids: CASQSGRLAGRGANVLTF.

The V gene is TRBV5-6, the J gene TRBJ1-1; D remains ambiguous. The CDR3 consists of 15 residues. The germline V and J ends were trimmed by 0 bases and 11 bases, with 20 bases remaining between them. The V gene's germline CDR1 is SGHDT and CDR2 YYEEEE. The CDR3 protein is CASSLAGSFVPEAFF. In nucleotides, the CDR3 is TGTGCCAGCAGCTTGGCCGGGAGTTTTGTGCCCGAGGCTTTCTTT.

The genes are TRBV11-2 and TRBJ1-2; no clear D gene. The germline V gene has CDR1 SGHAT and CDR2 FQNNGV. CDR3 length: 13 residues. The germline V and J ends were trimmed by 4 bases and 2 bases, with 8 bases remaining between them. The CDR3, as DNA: TGTGCCAGCAGCTCTACGAACAACTATGGCTACACCTTC. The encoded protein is CASSSTNNYGYTF.

The CDR3 is CSAGLAGGTDTQYF. The CDR3 DNA is TGCAGTGCAGGACTAGCGGGGGGCACAGATACGCAGTATTTT. The chain carries TRBV20-1 and TRBJ2-3; the match to TRBD2 covers 13 bases. V was pared by 6 bases and J by 1 base, with 1 base of the junction left unmatched. Per germline, CDR1 DFQATT and CDR2 SNEGSKA (reference sequence). This CDR3 is built from 14 residues.

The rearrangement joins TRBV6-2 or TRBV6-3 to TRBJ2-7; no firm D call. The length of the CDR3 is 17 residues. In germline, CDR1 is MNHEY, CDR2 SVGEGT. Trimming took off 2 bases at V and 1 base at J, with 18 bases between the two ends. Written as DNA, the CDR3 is TGTGCCAGCAGTTACCCCGACGTAAGTGTAATGTCCTACGAGCAGTACTTC. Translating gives CASSYPDVSVMSYEQYF.

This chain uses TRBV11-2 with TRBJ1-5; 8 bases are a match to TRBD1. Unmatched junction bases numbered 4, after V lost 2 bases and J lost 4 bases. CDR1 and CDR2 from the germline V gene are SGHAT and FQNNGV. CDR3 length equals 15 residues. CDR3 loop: CASSLNGQGNQPQHF. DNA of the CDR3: TGTGCCAGCAGCTTAAATGGACAGGGTAATCAGCCCCAGCATTTT.